The 3 T cell receptor beta chains below all came from one sample that was sequenced in a study of blood T cell repertoires in COVID-19 (TCRdb year 2020). Receptor libraries were prepared by the immunoSEQ multiplex PCR assay. In its TCRdb copy, this immuneACCESS table keeps in-frame sequences only and misses some clones. Where compared with another copy, unresolved V genes explain less than half of these, and the others have no known cause. Present in this sample are about 160,000 clones, around nine tenths of which were seen just once. About a tenth of the sample comes from the top ten. Specimen: peripheral blood. All receptors derive from a woman in her sixties or seventies with COVID-19, enrolled during active disease.

The chain combines TRBV27 with TRBJ1-6; D remains unclear. Between the trimmed V and J ends, which lost 3 bases and 5 bases, there was a span of 14 bases. The CDR3 sequence is 16 residues long. Germline lookup yields CDR1 MNHEY and CDR2 SMNVEV (reference sequence). The CDR3 DNA reads as TGTGCCAGCAGTTTGTGGTACAGTCCCCATAATTCACCCCTCCACTTT. Encoded protein: CASSLWYSPHNSPLHF.

This clone was seen repeatedly, ten times or more. J is TRBJ1-1 and V is TRBV7-3; D is unclear. The CDR3 is made up of 14 amino acids. Trimming left V 1 base short and J 3 bases short, with 9 bases between. Germline V gene lookup returns CDR1 SGHTA and CDR2 FQGTGA. The CDR3 reads CASSLNGGDTEAFF. The CDR3 nucleotides read TGTGCCAGCAGCTTAAACGGCGGAGACACTGAAGCTTTCTTT.

This chain connects TRBV10-1 to TRBJ1-5; 9 bases align to TRBD1. V was clipped by 3 bases and J by 2 bases; unmatched bases: 5. Germline lookup yields CDR1 WNHNN and CDR2 SYGVQD (reference sequence). The CDR3 totals 16 residues. DNA for the CDR3: TGCGCCAGCAGTGACTACAGGGGGCGCGGCAATCAGCCCCAGCATTTT. Protein product: CASSDYRGRGNQPQHF.